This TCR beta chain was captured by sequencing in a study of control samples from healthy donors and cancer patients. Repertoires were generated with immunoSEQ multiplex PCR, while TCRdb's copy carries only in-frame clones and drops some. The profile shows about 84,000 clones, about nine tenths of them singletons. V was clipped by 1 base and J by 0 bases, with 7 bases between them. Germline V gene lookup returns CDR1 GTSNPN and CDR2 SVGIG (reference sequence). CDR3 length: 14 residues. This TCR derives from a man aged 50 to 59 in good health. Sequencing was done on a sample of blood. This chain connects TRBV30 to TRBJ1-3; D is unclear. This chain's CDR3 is CAWSGQASGNTIYF. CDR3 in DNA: TGTGCCTGGAGTGGACAAGCCTCTGGAAACACCATATATTTT.